The source of this T cell receptor (beta chain) is a study of monozygotic twins with inflammatory bowel disease. Total RNA amounting to about 3,300 ng went into each TCR library. From the 5' RACE reads, TCRdb lists one entry per CDR3 protein and no DNA. Here the sample table reports approximately 330,000 distinct CDR3 sequences. Germline-derived CDR1 and CDR2 are GTSNPN and SVGIG (reference sequence). The length of the CDR3 is 13 residues. The source material was blood. V usage is TRBV30 and J usage is TRBJ1-2. The sequence was obtained from a human donor with ulcerative colitis or Crohn's disease, or a healthy co-twin of an affected twin (not recorded which). Here the CDR3 reads CAWTIYLEGGYTF.